The TCR beta chain described here comes from a study of blood T cell repertoires in COVID-19 (dated by TCRdb to about 2020). General notes on the study: The collaborator samples originated in the United States, Italy and Spain and spanned the acute and convalescent phases of COVID-19. The material from the prospective study consisted of cDNA or gDNA derived from T cells, B-cell-depleted T cells, or PBMCs. Deeply sampled blood TCRbeta repertoires from subjects exposed to, actively infected with, or recovered from COVID-19 were included in the dataset. The repertoires were made available in a free public database intended to serve as a resource for research on the immune response to SARS-CoV-2. Samples came from the ongoing ImmuneRACE study (first 160 participants) plus 1,254 subjects from 6 global collaborators. Nearly every sample came with metadata listing a de-identified subject ID, COVID-19 status, age in years and sex. Where available, HLA class I and class II types were taken from metadata supplied by the sample provider and were not determined by assay-based typing. What the authors observed across the whole study: How much clinical and demographic metadata was included differed by source and by participant, and the metadata was provided uncurated.

Collaborating institutions collected whole blood in K2EDTA tubes following their own protocols. For TCRbeta analysis, collaborators shipped samples as frozen whole blood, isolated PBMCs, or DNA extracted from either of those sample types. The CDR3 sequence holds 17 residues, the cysteine and phenylalanine included. The entry retains the CDR3 DNA only, 51 bases that are in frame from base 1. Deletion took 4 bases off V and 0 bases off J, with a span of 20 bases between the germline ends. The germline V gene (reference sequence) specifies SGHNT as CDR1 and YYREEE as CDR2. The sample holds a few counts of this clone. Its antigen is currently not known. One base away there is no much larger clone; base qualities are not given. TCRbeta CDR3 regions were amplified from genomic DNA by means of the immunoSEQ Assay, a bias-controlled multiplex PCR. Processing in the source paper ran as follows. The number of nucleated cells in each sample was estimated by amplification of reference gene primers within the assay. To quantify the absolute abundance of each unique TCRbeta CDR3 rearrangement, sequence reads were collapsed and filtered. For each sample, productive Simpson clonality was calculated by taking the square root of Simpson's diversity index across productive rearrangements. The table was pulled from immuneACCESS by TCRdb, which kept in-frame rearrangements only. Such tables lose some clones; where checked, under half of the loss comes from unresolved V genes, and the rest has no known cause. Clone size and V and J calls were adopted from that table, with D and trimming inferred from the DNA. The sample yields about 55,000 clones; roughly four fifths were counted once. Together, the top ten hold roughly 2% of the sample.

The clonotype comes from a woman aged 55-69 years with acute or convalescent COVID-19. Recombination joined TRBV5-4 with TRBJ2-7, with a weak D call of TRBD2 (5 bases match). The sequencing input was peripheral blood. The sequenced DNA: TGTGCCAGCAGCCCGGCCGTGGGGAGTTCGAGCTCCTACGAGCAGTACTTC. This encodes CASSPAVGSSSSYEQYF. The CDR3, completed at both ends by the reference TRBV5-4 and TRBJ2-7 genes, gives the full variable domain ETGVTQSPTHLIKTRGQQVTLRCSSQSGHNTVSWYQQALGQGPQFIFQYYREEENGRGNFPPRFSGLQFPNYSSELNVNALELDDSALYLCASSPAVGSSSSYEQYFGPGTRLTVT.